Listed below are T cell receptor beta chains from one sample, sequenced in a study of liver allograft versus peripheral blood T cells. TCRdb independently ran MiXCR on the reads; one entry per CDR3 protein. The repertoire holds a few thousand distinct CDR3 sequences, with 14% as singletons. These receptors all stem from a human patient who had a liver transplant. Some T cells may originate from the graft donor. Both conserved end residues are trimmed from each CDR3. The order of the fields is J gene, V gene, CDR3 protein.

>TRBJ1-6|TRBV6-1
ASRGHYNSPLH
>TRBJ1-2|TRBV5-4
ASSWGGQGNYGYT
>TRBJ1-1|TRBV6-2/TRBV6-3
ASSYTGGTEAF
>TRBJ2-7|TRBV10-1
ASSAGGSRLYEQY
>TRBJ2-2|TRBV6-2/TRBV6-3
ASSTSLNGELF
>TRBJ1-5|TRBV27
ASRPLPGTGGRVSNQPQH
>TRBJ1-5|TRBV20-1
SARRSNQPQH
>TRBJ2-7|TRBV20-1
SASSSGAPLGEQY
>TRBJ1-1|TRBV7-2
ASSFGGKNTEAF
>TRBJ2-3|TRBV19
ASRRDTGTDTQY
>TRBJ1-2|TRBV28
ASTPGVTGYT
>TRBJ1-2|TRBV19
ASSIGGTFDGYT
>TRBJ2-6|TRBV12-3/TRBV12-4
ASSLDNAGANVLT
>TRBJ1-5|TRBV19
ASSRTPNQPQH